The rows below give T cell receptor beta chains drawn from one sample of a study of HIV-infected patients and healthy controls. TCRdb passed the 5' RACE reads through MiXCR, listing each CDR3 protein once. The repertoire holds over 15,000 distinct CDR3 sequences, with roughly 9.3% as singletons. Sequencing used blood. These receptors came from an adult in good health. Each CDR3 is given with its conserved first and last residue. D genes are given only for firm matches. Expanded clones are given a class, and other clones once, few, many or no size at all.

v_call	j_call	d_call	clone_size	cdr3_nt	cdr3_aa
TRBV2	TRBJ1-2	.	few	TGTGCCAGCAGTGACGGTCACTATGGCTACACCTTC	CASSDGHYGYTF
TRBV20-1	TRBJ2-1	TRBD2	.	TGCAGTGCTAGAGTTAGCGGGAGCTCCTACAATGAGCAGTTCTTC	CSARVSGSSYNEQFF
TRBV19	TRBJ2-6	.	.	TGTGCCAGTAGTAGAACAGCCCAAACTGGGGCCAACGTCCTGACTTTC	CASSRTAQTGANVLTF
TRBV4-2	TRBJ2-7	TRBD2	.	TGTGCCAGCAGCCAAGATAGGACTAGCATAAGTTACGAGCAGTACTTC	CASSQDRTSISYEQYF
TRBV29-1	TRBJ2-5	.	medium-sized	TGCAGCGTTGCGGTTAGCCAAGAGACCCAGTACTTC	CSVAVSQETQYF
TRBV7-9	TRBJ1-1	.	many	TGTGCCAGCAGCCCAGGACAGCTAGCTTTCTTT	CASSPGQLAFF
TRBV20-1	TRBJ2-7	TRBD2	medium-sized	TGCAGTGCTAGAGATGAGGCCGTCCGACTAGCGGGAGTACTCTCCTACGAGCAGTACTTC	CSARDEAVRLAGVLSYEQYF
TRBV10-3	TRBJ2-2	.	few	TGTGCCATCGGCCGGGGGGCCCCCGCGAACACCGGGGAGCTGTTTTTT	CAIGRGAPANTGELFF
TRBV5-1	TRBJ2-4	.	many	TGCGCCAGCAGCTTGAATGTAATAGCCAAAAACATTCAGTACTTC	CASSLNVIAKNIQYF
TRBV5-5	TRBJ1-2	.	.	TGTGCCAGCAGCTTGACAGCTAACTATGGCTACACCTTC	CASSLTANYGYTF
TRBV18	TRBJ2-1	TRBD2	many	TGTGCCAGCTCACCAGGGACTAGCGCTAACCCGTTCTTC	CASSPGTSANPFF
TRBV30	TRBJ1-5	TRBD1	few	TGTGCCTGGAGTACGGGACAGGGGATAAATCAGCCCCAGCATTTT	CAWSTGQGINQPQHF
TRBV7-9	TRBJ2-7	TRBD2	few	TGTGCCAGCAGCTTAGGAGGTAGCGGGGCCTCCTACGAGCAGTACTTC	CASSLGGSGASYEQYF
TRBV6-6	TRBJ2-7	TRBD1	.	TGTGCCAGCAGACGGGACAGGGTGTACGAGCAGTACTTC	CASRRDRVYEQYF
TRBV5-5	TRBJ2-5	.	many	TGTGCCAGCACCCAAAATCAGGGTCTCGGAGAGACCCAGTACTTC	CASTQNQGLGETQYF
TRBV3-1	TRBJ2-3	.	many	TGTGCCAGCAGCCAACTCAGGGGGGTCCGTGGCACAGATACGCAGTATTTT	CASSQLRGVRGTDTQYF
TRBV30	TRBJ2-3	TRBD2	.	TGTGCCTGGATCATAACTAGCGGGGGTTACACAGATACGCAGTATTTT	CAWIITSGGYTDTQYF
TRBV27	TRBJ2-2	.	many	TGTGCCAGCAGTTTAGCGGCCGGTACCGGGGAGCTGTTTTTT	CASSLAAGTGELFF
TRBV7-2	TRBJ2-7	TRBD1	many	TGTGCCAGCAGCTCCTCTGCGGGACAGGGGGTCGAGCAGTACTTC	CASSSSAGQGVEQYF
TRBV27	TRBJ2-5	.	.	TGTGCCAGCAGCACCCGACAGAAACAACAAGAGACCCAGTACTTC	CASSTRQKQQETQYF
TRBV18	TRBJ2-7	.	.	TGTGCCAGCTCACCCAACCGCAGGGACGGGCAGTACTTC	CASSPNRRDGQYF
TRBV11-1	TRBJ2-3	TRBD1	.	TGTGCCAGCAGCTTAGAAGGACAGGGGTACGATACGCAGTATTTT	CASSLEGQGYDTQYF
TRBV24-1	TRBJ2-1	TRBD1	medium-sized	TGTGCCACCAGTGCCATACCGACAGGGGGTTCCTACAATGAGCAGTTCTTC	CATSAIPTGGSYNEQFF
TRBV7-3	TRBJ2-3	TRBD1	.	TGTGCCAGCAGCCCCGTCGGACAGGGGCAGACAGATACGCAGTATTTT	CASSPVGQGQTDTQYF
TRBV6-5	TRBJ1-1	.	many	TGTGCCAGCAGTTGGGAATTCAAAAACACTGAAGCTTTCTTT	CASSWEFKNTEAFF
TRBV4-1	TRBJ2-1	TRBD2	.	TGCGCCAGCCGCCCTAGCGGGGTCTTTTTCAATGAGCAGTTCTTC	CASRPSGVFFNEQFF
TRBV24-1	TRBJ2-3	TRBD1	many	TGTGCCACCAGTGAGAGACAGGGGGCGGCAGATACGCAGTATTTT	CATSERQGAADTQYF
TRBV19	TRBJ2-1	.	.	TGTGCCAGTATGGGCGGAATCAATGAGCAGTTCTTC	CASMGGINEQFF
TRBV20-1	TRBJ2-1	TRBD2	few	TGCAGTGCTAAGGGACTAGCGGAGACCGATGAGCAGTTCTTC	CSAKGLAETDEQFF
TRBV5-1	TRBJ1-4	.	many	TGCGCCAGCAGCCAAGGGGGGCAGATCGAAAAACTGTTTTTT	CASSQGGQIEKLFF
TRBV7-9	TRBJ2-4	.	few	TGTGCCAGCAGCTCCCCCCGCCTAGAGAAAAACATTCAGTACTTC	CASSSPRLEKNIQYF
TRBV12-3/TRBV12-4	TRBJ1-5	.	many	TGTGCCAGCAGTTGGGGCGGCCAGCCCCAGCATTTT	CASSWGGQPQHF
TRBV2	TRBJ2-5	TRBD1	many	TGTGCCAGCAGTCCTGGTCCCCAGACAGGGCAGTACTTC	CASSPGPQTGQYF
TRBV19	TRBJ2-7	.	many	TGTGCCAGTAGTGGCGGAGGGGCGATCTACGAGCAGTACTTC	CASSGGGAIYEQYF
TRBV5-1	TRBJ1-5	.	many	TGCGCCAGCAGCTTGGACGCAGGGACCAATCAGCCCCAGCATTTT	CASSLDAGTNQPQHF
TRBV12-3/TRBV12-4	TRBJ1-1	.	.	TGTGCCAGCAGTTTTTCTTTGAACACTGAAGCTTTCTTT	CASSFSLNTEAFF
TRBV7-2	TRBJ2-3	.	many	TGTGCCAGCAGCTTTTCGGTCACAGATACGCAGTATTTT	CASSFSVTDTQYF
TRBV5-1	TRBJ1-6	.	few	TGCGCCAGCAGCGAGCGGGGGTATAATTCACCCCTCCACTTT	CASSERGYNSPLHF
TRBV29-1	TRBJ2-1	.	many	TGCAGCGTTGAAGATTTGGGCGGGGTCTACAATGAGCAGTTCTTC	CSVEDLGGVYNEQFF
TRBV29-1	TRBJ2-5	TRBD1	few	TGCAGCGTTGTGAGTGGAACAGGGGCCCAAGAGACCCAGTACTTC	CSVVSGTGAQETQYF
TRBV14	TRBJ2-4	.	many	TGTGCCAGCAGCCTAGGAGGGACGGGCGGGAACATTCAGTACTTC	CASSLGGTGGNIQYF
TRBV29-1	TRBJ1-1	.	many	TGCAGCACAATGGGGGCGGCAAAATTTGAAGCTTTCTTT	CSTMGAAKFEAFF
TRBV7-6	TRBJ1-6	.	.	TGTGCCAGCAGCCCGTTGACATTTTCACCCCTCCACTTT	CASSPLTFSPLHF
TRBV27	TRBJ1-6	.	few	TGTGCCAGCACCACGGGGGTTAATTCACCCCTCCACTTT	CASTTGVNSPLHF
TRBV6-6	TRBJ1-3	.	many	TGTGCCAGCACAATCTCTGGAAACACCATATATTTT	CASTISGNTIYF
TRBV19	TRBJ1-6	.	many	TGTGCCAGTAGTATAGGGCGGAGCTCCTATAATTCACCCCTCCACTTT	CASSIGRSSYNSPLHF
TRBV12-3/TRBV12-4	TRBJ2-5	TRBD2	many	TGTGCCAGTAGTGAAATGAATAGCGGGAGGGTCCGCGAGACCCAGTACTTC	CASSEMNSGRVRETQYF